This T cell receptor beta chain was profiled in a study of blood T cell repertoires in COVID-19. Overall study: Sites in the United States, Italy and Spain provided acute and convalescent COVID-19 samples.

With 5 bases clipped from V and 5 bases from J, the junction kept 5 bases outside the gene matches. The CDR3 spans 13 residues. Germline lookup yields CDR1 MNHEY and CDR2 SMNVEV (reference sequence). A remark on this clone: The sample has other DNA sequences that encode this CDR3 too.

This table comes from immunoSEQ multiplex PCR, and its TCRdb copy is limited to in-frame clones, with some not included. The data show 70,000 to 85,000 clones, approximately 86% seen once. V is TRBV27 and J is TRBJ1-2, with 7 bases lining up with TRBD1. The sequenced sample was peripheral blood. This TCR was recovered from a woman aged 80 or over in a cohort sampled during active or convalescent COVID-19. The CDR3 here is CASSLGTAYGYTF. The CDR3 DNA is TGTGCCAGCAGTCTAGGGACAGCTTATGGCTACACCTTC.